This is a list of T cell receptor beta chains from one sample in a study of preoperative IRX-2 immunotherapy in early breast cancer. The table came from immunoSEQ multiplex PCR; TCRdb's copy has only in-frame clones and leaves some out. The sample comprises 40,000 to 45,000 clones, less than 95% of which are singletons, and 1.6% rests with the top ten. The sample consisted of tumor tissue, taken after IRX-2 immunotherapy. The receptors were gathered from a human donor with breast cancer. CDR3s include the opening cysteine and the closing phenylalanine or tryptophan. The D gene is left open where the match is weak. The size of a clone is reported for some rows only, either as once, few or many, or as a class for expanded clones.

j_call: TRBJ1-3; v_call: TRBV6-6; clone_size: .; d_call: .; cdr3_nt: TGTGCCAGCAGTTACTCGTCGCTTGCGGGACATCCTCATTTT; cdr3_aa: CASSYSSLAGHPHF
j_call: TRBJ2-7; v_call: TRBV7-9; clone_size: .; d_call: .; cdr3_nt: TGTGCCAGCAGCTTTGTCGTCGGCGGGACAGCTACCTACGAGCAGTACTTC; cdr3_aa: CASSFVVGGTATYEQYF
j_call: TRBJ1-1; v_call: TRBV13; clone_size: .; d_call: TRBD1; cdr3_nt: TGTGCCAGCAGCTTAACTCGCCGGGACAGGGGAGAAGATACTGAAGCTTTCTTT; cdr3_aa: CASSLTRRDRGEDTEAFF
j_call: TRBJ1-1; v_call: TRBV12-5; clone_size: .; d_call: TRBD1; cdr3_nt: TGTGCTAGTGGTTTGAATCCAGGACAGGGTGAGGGCACTGAAGCTTTCTTT; cdr3_aa: CASGLNPGQGEGTEAFF
j_call: TRBJ2-3; v_call: TRBV2; clone_size: .; d_call: .; cdr3_nt: TGTGCCAGCAGTGAAGCGGGGCAGGGAGAGTATTTT; cdr3_aa: CASSEAGQGEYF
j_call: TRBJ1-1; v_call: TRBV2; clone_size: .; d_call: TRBD1; cdr3_nt: TGTGCCAGCATGCGGCCAGGGGGAACTGAAGCTTTCTTT; cdr3_aa: CASMRPGGTEAFF
j_call: TRBJ2-7; v_call: TRBV7-9; clone_size: .; d_call: .; cdr3_nt: TGTGCCAGCACCGTGGAGGCGAGCTCCTACGAGCAGTACTTC; cdr3_aa: CASTVEASSYEQYF
j_call: TRBJ1-1; v_call: TRBV19; clone_size: .; d_call: TRBD1; cdr3_nt: TGTGCCAGTAACGCAGGGGGCGTTCGGAGCGCTGAAGCTTTCTTT; cdr3_aa: CASNAGGVRSAEAFF
j_call: TRBJ2-7; v_call: TRBV4-1; clone_size: once; d_call: TRBD2; cdr3_nt: TGCGCCAGCAGCCAAGGACTAGCGGGAGGGCCGGGGAACGAGCAGTACTTC; cdr3_aa: CASSQGLAGGPGNEQYF
j_call: TRBJ2-7; v_call: TRBV27; clone_size: once; d_call: TRBD2; cdr3_nt: TGTGCCAGCAGTCCGTCTCAAGCGGGACTCTCCTACGAGCAGTACTTC; cdr3_aa: CASSPSQAGLSYEQYF
j_call: TRBJ2-5; v_call: TRBV5-6; clone_size: once; d_call: TRBD2; cdr3_nt: TGTGCCAGCAGCTTGGCGGTAGCGGGGGGAGATTTTGGGGAGACCCAGTACTTC; cdr3_aa: CASSLAVAGGDFGETQYF
j_call: TRBJ2-7; v_call: TRBV18; clone_size: .; d_call: .; cdr3_nt: TGTGCCAGCTCACCCCGACCGGACTCCTACGAGCAGTACTTC; cdr3_aa: CASSPRPDSYEQYF
j_call: TRBJ2-7; v_call: TRBV11-2; clone_size: .; d_call: .; cdr3_nt: TGTGCCAGCACCCTGATTCCGAGACTGGACCAGTACGAGCAGTACTTC; cdr3_aa: CASTLIPRLDQYEQYF
j_call: TRBJ1-4; v_call: TRBV5-6; clone_size: .; d_call: .; cdr3_nt: TGTGCCAGCAGCGTCCGGTCCTTGAAAGAACTGTTTTTT; cdr3_aa: CASSVRSLKELFF
j_call: TRBJ2-7; v_call: TRBV30; clone_size: .; d_call: TRBD1; cdr3_nt: TGTGCCTGGATCCAGGGGGCGGGTGAGCAGTACTTC; cdr3_aa: CAWIQGAGEQYF
j_call: TRBJ1-2; v_call: TRBV27; clone_size: .; d_call: TRBD1; cdr3_nt: TGTGCCAGCAGGGGATCAGGGGGGGGCTATGGCTACACCTTC; cdr3_aa: CASRGSGGGYGYTF
j_call: TRBJ2-5; v_call: TRBV28; clone_size: .; d_call: .; cdr3_nt: TGTGCCAGCAGTCCGGGACTGGCTGTAGAGACCCAGTACTTC; cdr3_aa: CASSPGLAVETQYF
j_call: TRBJ1-2; v_call: TRBV4-1; clone_size: once; d_call: .; cdr3_nt: TGCGCCAGCAGCCAAGGGAATCGGTATGGCTACACCTTC; cdr3_aa: CASSQGNRYGYTF
j_call: TRBJ1-1; v_call: TRBV18; clone_size: .; d_call: .; cdr3_nt: TGTGCCAGCTCACCGGGCTCAGGGGTCACTGAGGCTTTCTTT; cdr3_aa: CASSPGSGVTEAFF
j_call: TRBJ2-7; v_call: TRBV6-5; clone_size: .; d_call: .; cdr3_nt: TGTGCCAGCAGCCCCGGTAGGTCAGGATACGAGCAGTACTTC; cdr3_aa: CASSPGRSGYEQYF
j_call: TRBJ2-7; v_call: TRBV11-2; clone_size: .; d_call: TRBD2; cdr3_nt: TGTGCCAGCAGACGGACTAGCGGGGGGGCATACGAGCAGTACTTC; cdr3_aa: CASRRTSGGAYEQYF
j_call: TRBJ2-2; v_call: TRBV19; clone_size: .; d_call: .; cdr3_nt: TGTGCCAGTAGTACCAGGATGTCCATTTCCGGGGAGCTGTTTTTT; cdr3_aa: CASSTRMSISGELFF
j_call: TRBJ2-3; v_call: TRBV7-2; clone_size: .; d_call: .; cdr3_nt: TGTGCCAGCAGCCCCAACACAGATACGCAGTATTTT; cdr3_aa: CASSPNTDTQYF
j_call: TRBJ2-3; v_call: TRBV7-3; clone_size: .; d_call: .; cdr3_nt: TGTGCCAGCAGCCAAAGGGGGGATACGCAGTATTTT; cdr3_aa: CASSQRGDTQYF
j_call: TRBJ2-7; v_call: TRBV18; clone_size: .; d_call: .; cdr3_nt: TGTGCCAGCTCACCTTCAGGGTACAGATCCTACGAGCAGTACTTC; cdr3_aa: CASSPSGYRSYEQYF
j_call: TRBJ1-5; v_call: TRBV7-8; clone_size: .; d_call: .; cdr3_nt: TGTGCCAGCAGCTTAACACAGGGCCCGAATCAGCCCCAGCATTTT; cdr3_aa: CASSLTQGPNQPQHF
j_call: TRBJ2-1; v_call: TRBV27; clone_size: .; d_call: .; cdr3_nt: TGTGCCAGCGGTCCCTGGGGCACACTTTTAGTCGATGAGCAGTTCTTC; cdr3_aa: CASGPWGTLLVDEQFF
j_call: TRBJ2-3; v_call: TRBV7-2; clone_size: .; d_call: .; cdr3_nt: TGTGCCAGCAGCTTGACGGGGAGCACAGATACGCAGTATTTT; cdr3_aa: CASSLTGSTDTQYF
j_call: TRBJ2-3; v_call: TRBV5-1; clone_size: .; d_call: .; cdr3_nt: TGCGCCAGCAGCTTGAGGGGTGCTAGCACAGATACGCAGTATTTT; cdr3_aa: CASSLRGASTDTQYF
j_call: TRBJ2-5; v_call: TRBV2; clone_size: .; d_call: TRBD1; cdr3_nt: TGTGCCAGCAGTGAATTGACAGGGCAAGAGACCCAGTACTTC; cdr3_aa: CASSELTGQETQYF
j_call: TRBJ2-1; v_call: TRBV9; clone_size: .; d_call: TRBD2; cdr3_nt: TGTGCCAGCAGCGTAGGGGCCCAGGGCGGGGGGCGTAATGAGCAGTTCTTC; cdr3_aa: CASSVGAQGGGRNEQFF
j_call: TRBJ2-1; v_call: TRBV5-6; clone_size: .; d_call: .; cdr3_nt: TGTGCCAGCAGCTTGGCCGGGCAGAGAGGGGACAATGAGCAGTTCTTC; cdr3_aa: CASSLAGQRGDNEQFF
j_call: TRBJ1-1; v_call: TRBV5-5; clone_size: .; d_call: .; cdr3_nt: TGTGCCAGCAGCCCGGGGGGGTATAACACTGAAGCTTTCTTT; cdr3_aa: CASSPGGYNTEAFF
j_call: TRBJ2-1; v_call: TRBV11-2; clone_size: .; d_call: .; cdr3_nt: TGTGCCAGCAGCTTAGATCTACAGGGATGGGGCAATGAGCAGTTCTTC; cdr3_aa: CASSLDLQGWGNEQFF
j_call: TRBJ2-3; v_call: TRBV7-9; clone_size: once; d_call: .; cdr3_nt: TGTGCCAGCAGCTCACTTGCCCAGGGAGGCGCAGATACGCAGTATTTT; cdr3_aa: CASSSLAQGGADTQYF
j_call: TRBJ1-3; v_call: TRBV6-5; clone_size: .; d_call: .; cdr3_nt: TGTGCCAGCAGGACCTCTGGAAACACCATATATTTT; cdr3_aa: CASRTSGNTIYF
j_call: TRBJ1-4; v_call: TRBV27; clone_size: .; d_call: .; cdr3_nt: TGTGCCAGCAGTTTACGGCCGTTCAGGCCAGGGCAACTTGCTAATGAAAAACTGTTTTTT; cdr3_aa: CASSLRPFRPGQLANEKLFF
j_call: TRBJ2-3; v_call: TRBV16; clone_size: .; d_call: .; cdr3_nt: TGTGCCAGCAGCCTACGGTGGCGGGGCCCCCTCACGAAACGCACAGATACGCAGTATTTT; cdr3_aa: CASSLRWRGPLTKRTDTQYF
j_call: TRBJ2-5; v_call: TRBV7-2; clone_size: .; d_call: .; cdr3_nt: TGTGCCAGCAGCGAAGGTTTCCCAGCCCCACAAGAGACCCAGTACTTC; cdr3_aa: CASSEGFPAPQETQYF
j_call: TRBJ2-1; v_call: TRBV2; clone_size: .; d_call: TRBD2; cdr3_nt: TGTGCCAGCAGGGCCCCGACTAGCGGAACCTCCGATGAGCAGTTCTTC; cdr3_aa: CASRAPTSGTSDEQFF